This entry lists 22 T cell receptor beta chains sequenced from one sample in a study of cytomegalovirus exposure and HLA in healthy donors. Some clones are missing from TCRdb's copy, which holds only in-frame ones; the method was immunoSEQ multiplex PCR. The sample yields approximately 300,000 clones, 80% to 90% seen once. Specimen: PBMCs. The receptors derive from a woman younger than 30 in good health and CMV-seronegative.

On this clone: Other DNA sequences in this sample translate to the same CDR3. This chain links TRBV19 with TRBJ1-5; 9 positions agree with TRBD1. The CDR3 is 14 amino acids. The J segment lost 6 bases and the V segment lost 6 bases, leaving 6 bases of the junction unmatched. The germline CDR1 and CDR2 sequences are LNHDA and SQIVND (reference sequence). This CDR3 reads CASSPGQGGQPQHF. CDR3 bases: TGTGCCAGTAGCCCGGGACAGGGTGGTCAGCCCCAGCATTTT.

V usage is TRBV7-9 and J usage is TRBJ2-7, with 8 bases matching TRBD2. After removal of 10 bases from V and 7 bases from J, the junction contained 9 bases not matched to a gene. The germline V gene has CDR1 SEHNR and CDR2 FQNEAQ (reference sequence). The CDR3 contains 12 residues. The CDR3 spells CATREGSGEQYF. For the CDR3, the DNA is TGTGCCACCCGGGAGGGGTCGGGGGAGCAGTACTTC.

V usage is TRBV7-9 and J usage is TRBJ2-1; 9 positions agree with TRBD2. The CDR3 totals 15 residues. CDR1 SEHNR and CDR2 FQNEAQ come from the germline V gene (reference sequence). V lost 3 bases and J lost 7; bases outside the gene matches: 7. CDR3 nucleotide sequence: TGTGCCAGCAGCTTTTTGGCTAGCGGGACTAATGAGCAGTTCTTC. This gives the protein CASSFLASGTNEQFF.

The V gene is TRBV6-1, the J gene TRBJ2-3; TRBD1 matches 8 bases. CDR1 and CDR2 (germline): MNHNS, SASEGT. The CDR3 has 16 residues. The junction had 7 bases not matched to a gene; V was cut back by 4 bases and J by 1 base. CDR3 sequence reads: CASSAMTGVGTDTQYF. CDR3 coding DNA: TGTGCCAGCAGTGCGATGACAGGGGTTGGCACAGATACGCAGTATTTT.

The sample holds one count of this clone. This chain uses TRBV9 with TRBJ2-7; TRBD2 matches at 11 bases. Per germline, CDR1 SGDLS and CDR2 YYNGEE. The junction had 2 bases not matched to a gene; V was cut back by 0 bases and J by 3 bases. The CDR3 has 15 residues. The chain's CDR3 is CASSVGTSGFYEQYF. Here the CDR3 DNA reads TGTGCCAGCAGCGTAGGGACTAGCGGGTTCTACGAGCAGTACTTC.

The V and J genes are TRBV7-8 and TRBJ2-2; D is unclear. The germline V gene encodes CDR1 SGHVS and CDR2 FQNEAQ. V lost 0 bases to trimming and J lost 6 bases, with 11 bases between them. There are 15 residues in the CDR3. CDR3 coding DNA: TGTGCCAGCAGCTTAGCTCTAGTAAAGGCCGGGGAGCTGTTTTTT. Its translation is CASSLALVKAGELFF.

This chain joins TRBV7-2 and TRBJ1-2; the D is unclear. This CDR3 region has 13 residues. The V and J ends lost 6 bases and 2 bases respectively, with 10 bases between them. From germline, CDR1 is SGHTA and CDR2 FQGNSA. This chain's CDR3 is CASRPDYNYGYTF. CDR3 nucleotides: TGTGCCAGCAGGCCAGACTACAACTATGGCTACACCTTC.

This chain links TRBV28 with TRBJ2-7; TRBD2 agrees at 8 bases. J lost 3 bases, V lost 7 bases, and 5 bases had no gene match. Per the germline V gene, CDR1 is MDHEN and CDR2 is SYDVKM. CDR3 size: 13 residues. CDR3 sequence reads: CASISGSYYEQYF. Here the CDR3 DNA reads TGTGCCAGCATAAGCGGGAGTTACTACGAGCAGTACTTC.

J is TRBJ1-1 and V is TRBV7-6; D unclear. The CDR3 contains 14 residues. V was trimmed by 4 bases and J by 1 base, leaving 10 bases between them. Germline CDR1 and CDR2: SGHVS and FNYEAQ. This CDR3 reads CASSSTATNTEAFF. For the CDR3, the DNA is TGTGCCAGCAGCTCCACAGCTACGAACACTGAAGCTTTCTTT.

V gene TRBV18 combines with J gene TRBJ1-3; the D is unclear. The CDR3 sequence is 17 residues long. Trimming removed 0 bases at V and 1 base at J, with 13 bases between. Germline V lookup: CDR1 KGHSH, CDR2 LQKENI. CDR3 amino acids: CASSPPTLSVSGNTIYF. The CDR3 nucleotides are TGTGCCAGCTCACCACCGACGCTGAGCGTGTCTGGAAACACCATATATTTT. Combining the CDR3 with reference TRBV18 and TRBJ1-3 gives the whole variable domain NAGVMQNPRHLVRRRGQEARLRCSPMKGHSHVYWYRQLPEEGLKFMVYLQKENIIDESGMPKERFSAEFPKEGPSILRIQQVVRGDSAAYFCASSPPTLSVSGNTIYFGEGSWLTVV.

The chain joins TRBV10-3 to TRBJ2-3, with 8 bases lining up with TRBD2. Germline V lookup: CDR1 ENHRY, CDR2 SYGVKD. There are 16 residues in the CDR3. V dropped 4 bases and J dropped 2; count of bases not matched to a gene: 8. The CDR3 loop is CAISASPAGATDTQYF. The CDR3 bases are TGTGCCATCAGTGCCTCCCCAGCGGGAGCCACAGATACGCAGTATTTT.

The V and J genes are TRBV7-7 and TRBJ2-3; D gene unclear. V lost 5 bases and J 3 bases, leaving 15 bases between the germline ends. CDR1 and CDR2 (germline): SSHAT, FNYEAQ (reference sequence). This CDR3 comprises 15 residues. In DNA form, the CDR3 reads TGTGCCAGCAGCAAACTGCCCTTGCGGACAGATACGCAGTATTTT. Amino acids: CASSKLPLRTDTQYF.

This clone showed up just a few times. DNA of the CDR3: TGCAGCGTTGCTCTCCAGACAGTGAACACTGAAGCTTTCTTT. Translating gives CSVALQTVNTEAFF. V usage is TRBV29-1 and J usage is TRBJ1-1, with a possible D match to TRBD1 (5 bases). V lost 4 bases, J lost 0 bases, and 12 bases lay in between. CDR1 and CDR2 from the germline V gene are SQVTM and ANQGSEA. This CDR3 is built from 14 residues. Combining the CDR3 with reference TRBV29-1 and TRBJ1-1 gives the whole variable domain SAVISQKPSRDICQRGTSLTIQCQVDSQVTMMFWYRQQPGQSLTLIATANQGSEATYESGFVIDKFPISRPNLTFSTLTVSNMSPEDSSIYLCSVALQTVNTEAFFGQGTRLTVV.

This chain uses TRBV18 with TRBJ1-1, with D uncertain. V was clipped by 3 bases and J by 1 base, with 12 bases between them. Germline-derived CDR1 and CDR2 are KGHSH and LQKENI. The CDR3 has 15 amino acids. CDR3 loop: CASSPLEQPNTEAFF. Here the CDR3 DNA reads TGTGCCAGCTCACCGTTAGAACAGCCGAACACTGAAGCTTTCTTT.

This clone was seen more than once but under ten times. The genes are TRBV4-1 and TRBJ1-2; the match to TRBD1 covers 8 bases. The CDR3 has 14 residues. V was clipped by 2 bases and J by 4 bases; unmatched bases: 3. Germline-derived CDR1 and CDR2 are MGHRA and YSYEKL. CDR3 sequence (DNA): TGCGCCAGCAGCCAACCGGGACAGGTCTATGGCTACACCTTC. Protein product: CASSQPGQVYGYTF.

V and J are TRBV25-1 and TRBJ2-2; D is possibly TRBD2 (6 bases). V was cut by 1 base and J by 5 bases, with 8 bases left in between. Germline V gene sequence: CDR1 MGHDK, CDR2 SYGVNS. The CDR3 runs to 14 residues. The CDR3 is CASSESGGTGELFF. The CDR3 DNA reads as TGTGCCAGCAGTGAATCAGGAGGGACCGGGGAGCTGTTTTTT. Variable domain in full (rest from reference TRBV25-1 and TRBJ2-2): EADIYQTPRYLVIGTGKKITLECSQTMGHDKMYWYQQDPGMELHLIHYSYGVNSTEKGDLSSESTVSRIRTEHFPLTLESARPSHTSQYLCASSESGGTGELFFGEGSRLTVL.

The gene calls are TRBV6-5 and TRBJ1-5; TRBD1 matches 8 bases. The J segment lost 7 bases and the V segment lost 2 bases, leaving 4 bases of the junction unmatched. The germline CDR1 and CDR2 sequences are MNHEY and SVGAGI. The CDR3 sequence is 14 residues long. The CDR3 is CASSYGQGRQPQHF. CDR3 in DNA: TGTGCCAGCAGTTACGGACAGGGCCGGCAGCCCCAGCATTTT.

CDR3 nucleotide sequence: TGTGCCAGCAGCCAAGGGGTAACTAGCTTTTATGAGCAGTTCTTC. Translation: CASSQGVTSFYEQFF. V usage is TRBV4-2 and J usage is TRBJ2-1, with a weak D call TRBD2 (6 bases). The CDR3 extends over 15 amino acids. V dropped 1 base and J dropped 8 bases, with 15 bases sitting between them. The germline V gene has CDR1 LGHNA and CDR2 YNFKEQ.

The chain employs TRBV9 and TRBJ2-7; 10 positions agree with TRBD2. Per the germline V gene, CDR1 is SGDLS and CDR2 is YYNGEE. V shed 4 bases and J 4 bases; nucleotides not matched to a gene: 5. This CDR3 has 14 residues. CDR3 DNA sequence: TGTGCCAGCAGCCCACGGACTAGCGGATACGAGCAGTACTTC. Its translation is CASSPRTSGYEQYF.

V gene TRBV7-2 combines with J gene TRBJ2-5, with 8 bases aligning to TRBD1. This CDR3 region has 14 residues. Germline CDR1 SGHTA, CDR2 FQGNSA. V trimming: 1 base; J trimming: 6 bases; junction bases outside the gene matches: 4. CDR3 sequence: CASSLGTGQKTQYF. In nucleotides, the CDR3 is TGTGCCAGCAGCTTAGGGACAGGGCAAAAGACCCAGTACTTC.

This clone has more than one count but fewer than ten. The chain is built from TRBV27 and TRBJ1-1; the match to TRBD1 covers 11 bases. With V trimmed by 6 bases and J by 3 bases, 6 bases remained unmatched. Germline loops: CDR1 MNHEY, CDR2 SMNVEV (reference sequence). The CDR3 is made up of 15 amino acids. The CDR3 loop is CASRSGQGVDTEAFF. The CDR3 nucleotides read TGTGCCAGCAGGTCGGGACAGGGGGTGGACACTGAAGCTTTCTTT.

The CDR3 coding sequence is TGCGCCAGCAGCTTGGTGGGGACAGGGGCAACCGGAAACACCATATATTTT. This translates into CASSLVGTGATGNTIYF. The genes are TRBV5-1 and TRBJ1-3; 10 bases are a match to TRBD1. J lost 4 bases, V lost 0 bases, and 7 bases had no gene match. The CDR3 has 17 residues. The germline CDR1 and CDR2 sequences are SGHRS and YFSETQ.